The T cell receptor (beta chain) under discussion was sequenced for a study of radiation and T cells in renal cell carcinoma. Study in general: Nephrectomy followed 15 Gy stereotactic body radiation by 4 weeks.

Time point noted: baseline pretreatment blood. Treatment in this sample: 15 Gy SBRT to primary tumor, nephrectomy 4 weeks later. The assay was immunoSEQ multiplex PCR, and TCRdb's table has in-frame clones only and misses some. The sample includes about 150,000 clones, about 88% of them seen just once. Trimming cost V 4 bases and J 3 bases, with 4 bases left between them. CDR1 is SQVTM, CDR2 ANQGSEA, per germline. CDR3 length: 11 residues. The V call is TRBV29-1, the J call TRBJ1-3; D unresolved. The starting material was blood, obtained from a patient whose treatment included radiotherapy and nephrectomy. This receptor was obtained from a woman in her seventies with renal cell carcinoma. Here the CDR3 reads CSVVDGNTIYF. DNA of the CDR3: TGCAGCGTTGTAGATGGAAACACCATATATTTT.